What follows are 11 T cell receptor beta chains derived from one specimen sequenced in a study of PD-1 blockade in mismatch repair-deficient tumors. TCRdb's copy holds only in-frame clones and misses some; the assay was immunoSEQ multiplex PCR. Altogether approximately 38,000 clones are present, 70% to 90% being singletons, with the ten largest covering around 4.2%. Specimen: peripheral blood, collected less than 95 weeks after starting pembrolizumab. The receptors originated from an adult with mismatch repair-deficient cancer.

The genes are TRBV5-1 and TRBJ2-6; 8 bases fit TRBD1. CDR3 length: 16 residues. Trimming removed 7 bases from V and 1 base from J; junction bases left unmatched: 7. The germline CDR1 and CDR2 sequences are SGHRS and YFSETQ. The CDR3 nucleotides read TGCGCCAGCGGAGGACAGGGAGATTCTGGGGCCAACGTCCTGACTTTC. As protein: CASGGQGDSGANVLTF.

The CDR3 nucleotides read TGTGCCAGCAGCTTAGCGCGGGGTGTCGGGGCCAACGTCCTGACTTTC. Residues: CASSLARGVGANVLTF. The chain joins TRBV7-2 to TRBJ2-6; possible D gene TRBD2, 6 bases. The CDR3 consists of 16 residues. V shed 0 bases and J shed 4 bases, with 10 bases lying between them. CDR1 and CDR2 from the germline V gene are SGHTA and FQGNSA. Full variable domain (rest looked up from reference TRBV7-2 and TRBJ2-6): GAGVSQSPSNKVTEKGKDVELRCDPISGHTALYWYRQSLGQGLEFLIYFQGNSAPDKSGLPSDRFSAERTGGSVSTLTIQRTQQEDSAVYLCASSLARGVGANVLTFGAGSRLTVL.

The rearrangement uses TRBV29-1 and TRBJ1-2, with a possible D match to TRBD1 (6 bases). Germline-derived CDR1 and CDR2 are SQVTM and ANQGSEA. The CDR3 consists of 13 residues. Trimming removed 7 bases from V and 8 bases from J, with 20 bases in between. CDR3 loop: CSGDLLVTGGYTF. In DNA, the CDR3 is TGCAGCGGGGATCTGCTGGTCACAGGGGGCTACACCTTC.

The V and J genes are TRBV11-2 and TRBJ2-6, with D hard to call. This CDR3 comprises 16 residues. V lost 1 base to trimming and J lost 2 bases, with 9 bases between them. CDR1 is SGHAT, CDR2 FQNNGV, per germline. The CDR3 sequence: CASSLVGGTGANVLTF. The CDR3, as DNA: TGTGCCAGCAGCTTAGTGGGTGGGACTGGGGCCAACGTCCTGACTTTC. Full variable domain (missing parts from reference TRBV11-2 and TRBJ2-6): EAGVAQSPRYKIIEKRQSVAFWCNPISGHATLYWYQQILGQGPKLLIQFQNNGVVDDSQLPKDRFSAERLKGVDSTLKIQPAKLEDSAVYLCASSLVGGTGANVLTFGAGSRLTVL.

The chain couples TRBV25-1 to TRBJ1-1; TRBD1 matches at 8 bases. The V and J ends lost 3 bases and 2 bases, in that order; junction bases with no gene match: 5. The CDR3 length is 15 residues. Germline CDR1 MGHDK, CDR2 SYGVNS. DNA for the CDR3: TGTGCCAGCAGTGAGAGGGACAGGCCAAACACTGAAGCTTTCTTT. It is translated as CASSERDRPNTEAFF. Full variable domain (rest looked up from reference TRBV25-1 and TRBJ1-1): EADIYQTPRYLVIGTGKKITLECSQTMGHDKMYWYQQDPGMELHLIHYSYGVNSTEKGDLSSESTVSRIRTEHFPLTLESARPSHTSQYLCASSERDRPNTEAFFGQGTRLTVV.

The CDR3 DNA sequence: TGTGCCAGCAGGTCTGATGGGGCTGAAGCTTTCTTT. Translating gives CASRSDGAEAFF. This chain links TRBV5-6 with TRBJ1-1; the D is unclear. From germline, CDR1 is SGHDT and CDR2 YYEEEE. Trimming took 5 bases from V and 6 from J, leaving 11 bases between them. The CDR3 has 12 residues.

The CDR3 spells CASSAERGNQPQHF. Written as DNA, the CDR3 is TGTGCCAGCAGTGCTGAGCGGGGCAATCAGCCCCAGCATTTT. V gene TRBV6-1 combines with J gene TRBJ1-5; D is unresolved. Per germline, CDR1 MNHNS and CDR2 SASEGT. CDR3 length: 14 amino acids. V was shortened by 4 bases and J by 2 bases, with 9 bases between the two germline ends.

This chain joins TRBV7-2 and TRBJ2-1; TRBD2 matches 8 bases. The CDR3 is 13 amino acids. Per the germline V gene, CDR1 is SGHTA and CDR2 is FQGNSA. V trimming: 5 bases; J trimming: 13 bases; junction bases outside the gene matches: 10. Here the CDR3 reads CASSLGLAAIQFF. In DNA form, the CDR3 reads TGTGCCAGCAGCCTCGGACTAGCAGCCATTCAGTTCTTC. The complete variable domain, with remaining parts taken from reference TRBV7-2 and TRBJ2-1, reads GAGVSQSPSNKVTEKGKDVELRCDPISGHTALYWYRQSLGQGLEFLIYFQGNSAPDKSGLPSDRFSAERTGGSVSTLTIQRTQQEDSAVYLCASSLGLAAIQFFGPGTRLTVL.

This clone appeared once. CDR3 sequence reads: CASSLGGVDGELFF. CDR3 DNA: TGTGCCAGCAGCTTAGGAGGGGTGGACGGGGAGCTGTTTTTT. This chain connects TRBV11-2 to TRBJ2-2; possibly TRBD1 or TRBD2 for D (5 bases each). The V end lost 1 base, the J end lost 7 bases, and 10 bases lay between the germline ends. Germline V gene lookup returns CDR1 SGHAT and CDR2 FQNNGV. The CDR3 is 14 amino acids.

This clone has just a few counts. This chain uses TRBV27 with TRBJ2-7, with 7 positions matching TRBD1. The CDR3 length is 14 residues. CDR1 is MNHEY and CDR2 is SMNVEV in the germline V gene (reference sequence). Losses at the gene ends were 4 bases for V and 3 bases for J; bases not matched to a gene: 6. CDR3 DNA: TGTGCCAGCAGTTCGGACAGGTTGAACTACGAGCAGTACTTC. Encoded protein: CASSSDRLNYEQYF.

This chain connects TRBV2 to TRBJ2-3; D possibly uses TRBD1 or TRBD2 (5 bases each). The CDR3 runs 16 residues. V gave up 4 bases and J gave up 3 bases, with 17 bases separating them. In germline, CDR1 is SNHLY, CDR2 FYNNEI. CDR3 region: CASSGIGTFVTDTQYF. The CDR3 nucleotides are TGTGCCAGCAGTGGGATTGGGACGTTTGTGACAGATACGCAGTATTTT.